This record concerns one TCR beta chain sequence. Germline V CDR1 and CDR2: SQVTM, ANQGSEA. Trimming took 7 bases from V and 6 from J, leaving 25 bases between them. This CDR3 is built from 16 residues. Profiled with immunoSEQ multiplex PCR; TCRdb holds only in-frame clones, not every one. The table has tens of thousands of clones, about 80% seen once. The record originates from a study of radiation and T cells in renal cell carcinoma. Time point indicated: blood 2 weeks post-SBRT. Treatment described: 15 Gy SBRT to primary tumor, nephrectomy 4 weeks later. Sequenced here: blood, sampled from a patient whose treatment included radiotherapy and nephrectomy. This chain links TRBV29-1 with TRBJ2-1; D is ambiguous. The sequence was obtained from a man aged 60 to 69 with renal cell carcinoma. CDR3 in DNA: TGCAGCGCAATTGGCACAGCCATCGGAGATCCCAATGAGCAGTTCTTC. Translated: CSAIGTAIGDPNEQFF.